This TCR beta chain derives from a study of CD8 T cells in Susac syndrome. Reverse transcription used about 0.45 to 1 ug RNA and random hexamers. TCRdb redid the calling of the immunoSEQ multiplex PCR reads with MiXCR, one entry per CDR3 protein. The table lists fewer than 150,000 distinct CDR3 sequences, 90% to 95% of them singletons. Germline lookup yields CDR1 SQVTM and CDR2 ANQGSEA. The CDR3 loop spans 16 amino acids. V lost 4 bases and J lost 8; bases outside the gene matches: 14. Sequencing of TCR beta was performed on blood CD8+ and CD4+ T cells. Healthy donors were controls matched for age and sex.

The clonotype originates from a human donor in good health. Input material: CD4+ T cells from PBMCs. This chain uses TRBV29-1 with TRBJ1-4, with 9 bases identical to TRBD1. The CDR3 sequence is CSVGGASTGGREKLFF. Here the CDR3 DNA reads TGCAGCGTTGGGGGGGCATCGACAGGGGGGAGGGAAAAACTGTTTTTT.